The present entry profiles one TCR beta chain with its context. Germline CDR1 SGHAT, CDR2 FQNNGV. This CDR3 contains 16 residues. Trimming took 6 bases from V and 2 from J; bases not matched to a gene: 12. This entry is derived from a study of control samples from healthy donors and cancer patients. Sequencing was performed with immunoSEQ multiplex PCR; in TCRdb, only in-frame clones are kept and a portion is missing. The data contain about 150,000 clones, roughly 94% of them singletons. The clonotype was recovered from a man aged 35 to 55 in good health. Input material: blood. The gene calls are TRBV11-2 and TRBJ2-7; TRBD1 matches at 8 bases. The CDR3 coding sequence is TGTGCCAGCAGAAGGGGCGGACAGGGACTCACCTACGAGCAGTACTTC. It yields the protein CASRRGGQGLTYEQYF.